A single sample gave rise to the 32 T cell receptor beta chains below, sequenced in a study of prognosis after radiotherapy for stage I lung cancer. By two-round multiplex PCR, the TCR beta CDR3 was amplified from genomic DNA. During first-round PCR, primers specific to each TRBV and TRBJ gene were used. MiXCR, run by TCRdb on the multiplex PCR reads, gives a single entry per CDR3 protein. This sample has around 30,000 distinct CDR3 sequences, with around 30% found just once. The sequencing here drew on PBMCs, taken before or after stereotactic body radiation therapy (not recorded which). These receptors came from a donor over 45 with non-small cell lung cancer.

A note on this clonotype: This clone may be a read error of a much larger clone one base away. The rearrangement joins TRBV7-2 to TRBJ1-1, with a tentative D call TRBD1 (5 bases). This CDR3 comprises 15 residues. Trimming removed 5 bases at V and 3 bases at J, with 16 bases between. CDR1 is SGHTA, CDR2 FQGNSA, per germline. The CDR3 region has the DNA TGTGCCAGCAGCCTTCTAGAGGAAGGGGACACTGAAGCTTTCTTT. Protein sequence: CASSLLEEGDTEAFF.

On this clonotype: A junction boundary mismatches the germline segment, possibly from a read error. The chain recombines TRBV7-9 with TRBJ2-7; tentative D call: TRBD2 (5 bases). Germline V gene data show CDR1 as SEHNR and CDR2 as FQNEAQ (reference sequence). The CDR3 extends over 15 amino acids. The CDR3 spells CASGLEGGPTYEQYF. The CDR3, as DNA: TGTGCCAGCGGCTTAGAGGGTGGGCCGACCTACGAGCAGTACTTC. Full variable domain (missing parts from reference TRBV7-9 and TRBJ2-7): DTGVSQNPRHKITKRGQNVTFRCDPISEHNRLYWYRQTLGQGPEFLTYFQNEAQLEKSRLLSDRFSAERPKGSFSTLEIQRTEQGDSAMYLCASGLEGGPTYEQYFGPGTRLTVT.

Many counts were recorded for this clonotype. This chain connects TRBV19 to TRBJ2-5; D may match TRBD1 or TRBD2 (5 bases each). CDR1 and CDR2 (germline): LNHDA, SQIVND (reference sequence). The V and J ends lost 5 bases and 10 bases respectively, with 14 bases between them. The CDR3 is 12 residues long. CDR3 DNA: TGTGCCAGTAGTTTAGGGAGAACAGGCCAGTACTTC. Protein product: CASSLGRTGQYF.

This clonotype was recorded many times. The V call is TRBV6-1, the J call TRBJ2-2; 10 nucleotides align to TRBD1. V shed 6 bases, J shed 4 bases, and the junction held 5 bases outside the gene matches. The CDR3 contains 15 residues. Germline assignment: CDR1 MNHNS and CDR2 SASEGT. The CDR3 DNA reads as TGTGCCAGCAGCGGACAGGGGGGGGCCACCGGGGAGCTGTTTTTT. Protein product: CASSGQGGATGELFF.

Many counts were recorded for this clonotype. This chain uses TRBV6-1 with TRBJ1-1; unclear D gene. The CDR3 has 13 residues. Trimming took off 5 bases at V and 3 bases at J, with 10 bases between the two ends. Germline V gives CDR1 MNHNS, CDR2 SASEGT. Written as DNA, the CDR3 is TGTGCCAGCAGTAATACCCGGTACACTGAAGCTTTCTTT. Translated: CASSNTRYTEAFF.

J is TRBJ1-6 and V is TRBV6-5; 8 bases map to TRBD1. The CDR3 extends over 17 amino acids. With 2 bases clipped from V and 9 bases from J, the junction kept 12 bases outside the gene matches. CDR1 is MNHEY and CDR2 is SVGAGI in the germline V gene. The CDR3 here is CASSYLLQGEFGSPLHF. In nucleotides, the CDR3 is TGTGCCAGCAGTTACCTGTTACAGGGGGAATTCGGTTCACCCCTCCACTTT.

This clonotype was counted only a few times. A much larger clone lies one base from this, so it may be a read error. The genes are TRBV7-2 and TRBJ2-1; tentative D call: TRBD2 (5 bases). CDR1 SGHTA and CDR2 FQGNSA come from the germline V gene. The CDR3 is made up of 17 amino acids. Trimming left V 5 bases short and J 0 bases short, with 17 bases between. The CDR3: CASSPEGSGSSYNEQFF. DNA of the CDR3: TGTGCCAGCAGCCCCGAAGGGTCGGGGAGCTCCTACAATGAGCAGTTCTTC.

This clonotype was observed at least ten times. This CDR3 reads CASSPHPKDEQYF. Here the CDR3 DNA reads TGTGCCAGCAGCCCACACCCGAAGGACGAGCAGTACTTC. The genes are TRBV11-2 and TRBJ2-7; D gene unclear. In germline, CDR1 is SGHAT, CDR2 FQNNGV. This CDR3 has 13 residues. Trimming left V 5 bases short and J 5 bases short, with 13 bases between.

This clonotype has at least ten counts. For the CDR3, the DNA is TGTGCCAGCACCTTGGACAGGCTGAACACTGAAGCTTTCTTT. Residues: CASTLDRLNTEAFF. V gene TRBV7-2 combines with J gene TRBJ1-1; 7 nucleotides line up with TRBD1. With V trimmed by 7 bases and J by 0 bases, 5 bases remained unmatched. This CDR3 has 14 residues. Looked up from germline, CDR1 is SGHTA and CDR2 is FQGNSA.

This clonotype came up many times. This rearrangement joins TRBV2 to TRBJ2-3; no firm D call. This CDR3 spans 14 amino acids. CDR1 is SNHLY, CDR2 FYNNEI, per germline. V dropped 6 bases and J dropped 1 base, with 11 bases sitting between them. CDR3 in DNA: TGTGCCAGCAGGGAACAACGTGGCACAGATACGCAGTATTTT. It yields the protein CASREQRGTDTQYF.

This chain links TRBV20-1 with TRBJ1-1; a weak D match, TRBD1 (5 bases). Germline V gene lookup returns CDR1 DFQATT and CDR2 SNEGSKA (reference sequence). With 4 bases removed from V and 3 bases from J, the gap between germline ends came to 15 bases. The CDR3 has 14 amino acids. In DNA, the CDR3 is TGCAGTGCTAAATCATCGCGAGGGGACACTGAAGCTTTCTTT. Encoded protein: CSAKSSRGDTEAFF.

This clonotype was counted only a few times. Being one base from a much bigger clone, this may be a read error. The rearrangement links TRBV7-8 to TRBJ2-3; D might be TRBD1 (5 bases). The CDR3 runs to 15 residues. Trimming removed 1 base from V and 6 bases from J, with 14 bases in between. From germline, CDR1 is SGHVS and CDR2 FQNEAQ. The CDR3 reads CASSLVRTFGDTQYF. The CDR3 DNA sequence: TGTGCCAGCAGCTTAGTCAGGACATTCGGGGATACGCAGTATTTT.

The J gene is TRBJ2-3, the V gene TRBV19, with 8 bases fitting TRBD2. Germline loops: CDR1 LNHDA, CDR2 SQIVND (reference sequence). V lost 4 bases, J lost 0 bases, and 0 bases stayed unmatched. The CDR3 is made up of 14 amino acids. The CDR3 region has the DNA TGTGCCAGTAGTAGGACTAGCAGCACAGATACGCAGTATTTT. This translates into CASSRTSSTDTQYF.

V is TRBV2 and J is TRBJ2-7; 7 nucleotides match TRBD2. This CDR3 has 12 amino acids. Germline V CDR1 and CDR2: SNHLY, FYNNEI. CDR3 sequence: CSTQRDSYEQYF. The CDR3 DNA sequence: TGTTCCACCCAGCGGGACTCCTACGAGCAGTACTTC.

This clonotype has a count of ten or more. The chain couples TRBV20-1 to TRBJ2-1, with 14 bases lining up with TRBD2. Germline lookup yields CDR1 DFQATT and CDR2 SNEGSKA (reference sequence). The CDR3 runs 15 residues. V gave up 5 bases and J gave up 4 bases; unmatched junction bases: 4. The CDR3 here is CSAGLAGGFYNEQFF. The CDR3 coding sequence is TGCAGTGCTGGACTAGCGGGGGGTTTTTACAATGAGCAGTTCTTC.

As regards this clonotype: Given a far larger clone just one base away, this is likely a sequencing read error. The rearrangement joins TRBV9 to TRBJ1-2; D uncertain. The CDR3 loop spans 11 amino acids. V dropped 6 bases and J dropped 1 base, with 4 bases sitting between them. In germline, CDR1 is SGDLS, CDR2 YYNGEE. The CDR3 nucleotides read TGTGCCAGCAAGAGTAACTATGGCTACACCTTC. Protein sequence: CASKSNYGYTF.

As regards this clonotype: A much bigger clone sits one base away, suggesting this may be a read error. The chain employs TRBV6-1 and TRBJ2-5, with 7 bases that match TRBD1. Trimming at V came to 8 bases and at J to 5 bases, leaving 14 bases not matched to a gene. CDR1 and CDR2 from the germline V gene are MNHNS and SASEGT. The CDR3 runs 15 residues. The CDR3 region has the DNA TGTGCCAGCGCTTCCCACACAGGGGTCCGCGAGACCCAGTACTTC. The encoded protein is CASASHTGVRETQYF.

Within the sample, this clonotype is medium-sized. The V and J genes are TRBV7-2 and TRBJ2-7, with 7 bases identical to TRBD1. J was trimmed by 2 bases and V by 1 base; bases with no gene match: 2. Germline-derived CDR1 and CDR2 are SGHTA and FQGNSA. This CDR3 comprises 14 residues. Written as DNA, the CDR3 is TGTGCCAGCAGCTTAGATCAGGGGGCCTACGAGCAGTACTTC. It translates to CASSLDQGAYEQYF.

As for this clonotype: Relative to the germline gene, one junction end is altered; a read error may explain this. The CDR3 sequence: CASIQVQANYGHTF. In DNA form, the CDR3 reads TGCGCCAGCATCCAGGTACAAGCTAACTATGGCCACACCTTC. The V gene is TRBV4-3, the J gene TRBJ1-2; D not certain. From germline, CDR1 is LGHNA and CDR2 YSLEER. The CDR3 covers 14 residues.

This chain uses TRBV20-1 with TRBJ2-3; 7 bases map to TRBD2. Germline CDR1 reads DFQATT; CDR2 reads SNEGSKA (reference sequence). V gave up 6 bases and J gave up 0 bases; unmatched junction bases: 6. There are 14 residues in the CDR3. The CDR3 reads CSALGEGSTDTQYF. In DNA, the CDR3 is TGCAGTGCACTTGGGGAGGGGAGCACAGATACGCAGTATTTT.

Turning to this clonotype: Given a much more abundant clone one base away, this may be a read error. The chain has TRBV5-5 and TRBJ2-1; D is possibly TRBD1 (5 bases). CDR3 size: 12 residues. V was clipped by 3 bases and J by 10 bases, with 11 bases between them. The V gene's germline CDR1 is SGHKS and CDR2 YYEKEE (reference sequence). CDR3 sequence: CASSSIGVEQFF. The DNA for the CDR3 is TGTGCCAGCAGCTCCATAGGGGTCGAGCAGTTCTTC.

The chain couples TRBV7-8 to TRBJ2-7; D might be TRBD1 (5 bases). The V gene lost 2 bases and the J gene lost 5 bases, with 10 bases spanning the gap. The CDR3 consists of 13 residues. Looked up from germline, CDR1 is SGHVS and CDR2 is FQNEAQ. The CDR3 reads CASSLSRAHEQYF. As DNA, the CDR3 is TGTGCCAGCAGCTTAAGCAGGGCCCACGAGCAGTACTTC.

This clonotype showed up many times. The V and J genes are TRBV5-1 and TRBJ2-2, with D tentatively TRBD2 (5 bases). This CDR3 spans 15 amino acids. Germline V gene data show CDR1 as SGHRS and CDR2 as YFSETQ. The V gene lost 4 bases and the J gene lost 4 bases, with 14 bases spanning the gap. CDR3 amino acids: CASSGVRAGTGELFF. In DNA form, the CDR3 reads TGCGCCAGCAGCGGTGTGCGGGCGGGCACCGGGGAGCTGTTTTTT.

This clonotype was seen at least ten times. The chain joins TRBV11-3 to TRBJ2-2; tentative D call: TRBD2 (6 bases). Germline CDR1 is SGHNT and CDR2 is YENEEA. This CDR3 region has 13 residues. V lost 5 bases, J lost 5 bases, and 9 bases lay in between. The CDR3 reads CASSVGGTGELFF. Here the CDR3 DNA reads TGTGCCAGCAGCGTCGGAGGGACCGGGGAGCTGTTTTTT.

This clonotype was counted many times. The V gene is TRBV25-1, the J gene TRBJ1-3; D not resolved. CDR3 size: 14 residues. V shed 6 bases and J shed 0 bases, with 9 bases lying between them. CDR1 is MGHDK and CDR2 is SYGVNS in the germline V gene. The CDR3 here is CASSNWNSGNTIYF. CDR3 sequence (DNA): TGTGCCAGCAGCAACTGGAACTCTGGAAACACCATATATTTT.

In regard to this clonotype: A far larger clone is a single base away, which makes a read error likely. The V call is TRBV6-5, the J call TRBJ1-2, with D maybe TRBD1 (6 bases). The germline V and J ends were trimmed by 10 bases and 7 bases, with 16 bases remaining between them. Germline loops: CDR1 MNHEY, CDR2 SVGAGI. The CDR3 has 12 amino acids. CDR3 DNA: TGTGCCATCAGCTTTGAGGGGGGTGGCTACACCTTC. As protein: CAISFEGGGYTF.

This clonotype showed up just a few times. The chain combines TRBV3-1 with TRBJ1-1; D is undetermined. Germline V lookup: CDR1 LGHDT, CDR2 YNNKEL (reference sequence). V dropped 1 base and J dropped 1 base, with 10 bases sitting between them. The CDR3 spans 15 residues. The CDR3 nucleotides are TGTGCCAGCAGCCAAGGTTCAGGATGGAACACTGAAGCTTTCTTT. It encodes CASSQGSGWNTEAFF.

This chain joins TRBV7-3 and TRBJ2-1; 13 nucleotides align to TRBD2. CDR1 and CDR2 (germline): SGHTA, FQGTGA. This CDR3 is 18 amino acids long. V was clipped by 0 bases and J by 8 bases; unmatched bases: 10. CDR3 DNA sequence: TGTGCCAGCAGCTTAACCCCACGGACTAGCGGGAGAAAGTATGAGCAGTTCTTC. Protein: CASSLTPRTSGRKYEQFF.

The sample holds many counts of this clonotype. The V gene is TRBV5-6, the J gene TRBJ1-2, with D possibly being TRBD1 (5 bases). The CDR3 runs to 16 residues. Germline CDR1 reads SGHDT; CDR2 reads YYEEEE. V shed 3 bases and J shed 0 bases, with 15 bases lying between them. CDR3 DNA sequence: TGTGCCAGCAGCTCCCTCCCGGGACCCCCTAACTATGGCTACACCTTC. It encodes CASSSLPGPPNYGYTF. Supplemented by reference TRBV5-6 and TRBJ1-2, the full variable domain reads DAGVTQSPTHLIKTRGQQVTLRCSPKSGHDTVSWYQQALGQGPQFIFQYYEEEERQRGNFPDRFSGHQFPNYSSELNVNALLLGDSALYLCASSSLPGPPNYGYTFGSGTRLTVV.

This rearrangement joins TRBV20-1 to TRBJ1-2, with a possible D match to TRBD1 (6 bases). Germline V gene sequence: CDR1 DFQATT, CDR2 SNEGSKA (reference sequence). The CDR3 length is 14 residues. With 6 bases removed from V and 3 bases from J, the gap between germline ends came to 17 bases. The CDR3 reads CSAQAGAGHYGYTF. DNA for the CDR3: TGCAGTGCACAGGCAGGGGCAGGGCACTATGGCTACACCTTC.

For this clonotype: A much more abundant neighbour one base away suggests this may be a read error. The chain carries TRBV20-1 and TRBJ2-5; maybe TRBD1 (6 bases). V lost 4 bases and J lost 3, with 18 bases in between. This CDR3 spans 15 amino acids. CDR1 is DFQATT, CDR2 SNEGSKA, per germline (reference sequence). This CDR3 reads CSAMGDRWRKETQYF. For the CDR3, the DNA is TGCAGTGCTATGGGAGACAGGTGGAGAAAAGAGACCCAGTACTTC.

This clonotype appeared many times. The CDR3 sequence is CSAIGLAGRETQYF. In nucleotides, the CDR3 is TGCAGTGCTATCGGACTAGCGGGGAGAGAGACCCAGTACTTC. This chain uses TRBV20-1 with TRBJ2-5; 12 bases match TRBD2. V gave up 4 bases and J gave up 4 bases; unmatched junction bases: 4. CDR1 DFQATT and CDR2 SNEGSKA come from the germline V gene (reference sequence). The CDR3 has 14 amino acids.